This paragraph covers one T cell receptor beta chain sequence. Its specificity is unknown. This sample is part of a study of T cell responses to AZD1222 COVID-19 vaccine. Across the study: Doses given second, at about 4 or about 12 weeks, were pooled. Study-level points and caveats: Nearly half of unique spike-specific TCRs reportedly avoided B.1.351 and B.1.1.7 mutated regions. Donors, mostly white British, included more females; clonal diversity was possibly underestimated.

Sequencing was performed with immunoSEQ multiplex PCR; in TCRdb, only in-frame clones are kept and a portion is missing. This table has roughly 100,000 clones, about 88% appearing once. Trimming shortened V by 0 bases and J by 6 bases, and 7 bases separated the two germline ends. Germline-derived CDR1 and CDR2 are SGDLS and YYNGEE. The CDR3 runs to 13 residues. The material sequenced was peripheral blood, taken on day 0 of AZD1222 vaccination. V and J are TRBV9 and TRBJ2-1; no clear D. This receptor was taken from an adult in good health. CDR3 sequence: CASSVGVANEQFF. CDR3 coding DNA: TGTGCCAGCAGCGTAGGTGTCGCCAATGAGCAGTTCTTC.